The next 10 T cell receptor beta chains were all read from a single sample in a study of cytomegalovirus exposure and HLA in healthy donors. PCR involved 60 Vbeta and 13 Jbeta primers. Assay used: immunoSEQ multiplex PCR; TCRdb lists only in-frame clones, some missing. The sample shows around 230,000 clones, about 75% of them seen only once. Material for sequencing was PBMCs. Receptors originate from a male donor in good health and CMV-seronegative.

The J gene is TRBJ1-1, the V gene TRBV28, with 8 bases that match TRBD1. Germline V CDR1 and CDR2: MDHEN, SYDVKM. Germline trimming cut 4 bases from V and 2 bases from J; bases unmatched to any gene: 9. There are 16 residues in the CDR3. CDR3 protein: CASSWHTGGENTEAFF. DNA of the CDR3: TGTGCCAGCAGTTGGCATACAGGGGGGGAAAACACTGAAGCTTTCTTT.

In the case of this clone: The junction and the germline gene differ at one end; a read error may be behind it. The chain uses TRBV14 and TRBJ1-1; no clear D. The CDR3 runs to 13 residues. Germline V gene lookup returns CDR1 SGHDN and CDR2 FVKESK. The CDR3 DNA is TGTGCCAGCAGCCAAGATCGGGAGTGGGTGGGAATCTTT. Protein sequence: CASSQDREWVGIF.

This clone was detected a few times. The chain recombines TRBV19 with TRBJ1-1; 7 positions match TRBD1. The germline CDR1 and CDR2 sequences are LNHDA and SQIVND (reference sequence). V was clipped by 5 bases and J by 4 bases; unmatched bases: 10. This CDR3 comprises 15 residues. Here the CDR3 reads CASSPLDRIGTEAFF. CDR3 sequence (DNA): TGTGCCAGTAGTCCACTGGACAGGATCGGCACTGAAGCTTTCTTT.

This clone was counted a few times. The V and J genes are TRBV5-1 and TRBJ2-1; 8 bases agree with TRBD2. There are 15 residues in the CDR3. With 3 bases clipped from V and 10 bases from J, the junction kept 12 bases outside the gene matches. Germline V lookup: CDR1 SGHRS, CDR2 YFSETQ. CDR3 protein: CASSSAAGGSSEQFF. CDR3 DNA: TGCGCCAGCAGCTCCGCTGCGGGAGGTTCCTCCGAGCAGTTCTTC.

The chain is built from TRBV7-9 and TRBJ1-1; TRBD1 is a possible D gene (6 bases). Trimming cost V 1 base and J 5 bases, with 8 bases left between them. The CDR3 length is 13 residues. In germline, CDR1 is SEHNR, CDR2 FQNEAQ (reference sequence). This chain's CDR3 is CASSLDRVTEAFF. The DNA of the CDR3 is TGTGCCAGCAGCTTAGACAGGGTTACTGAAGCTTTCTTT.

This chain uses TRBV7-9 with TRBJ2-5; 8 nucleotides match TRBD1. V lost 0 bases, J lost 5 bases, and 5 bases stayed unmatched. This CDR3 has 15 residues. Germline V gene data show CDR1 as SEHNR and CDR2 as FQNEAQ (reference sequence). As DNA, the CDR3 is TGTGCCAGCAGCTTAGCGGGCAGGGGGCAGGAGACCCAGTACTTC. This sequence encodes CASSLAGRGQETQYF.

The rearrangement links TRBV9 to TRBJ2-3, with D perhaps matching TRBD1 (6 bases). Deletions cut 3 bases from V and 0 bases from J, with 17 bases between. The germline V gene encodes CDR1 SGDLS and CDR2 YYNGEE. This CDR3 is built from 17 residues. CDR3 sequence: CASSAFWDNTSTDTQYF. CDR3 sequence (DNA): TGTGCCAGCAGCGCTTTCTGGGACAATACTAGCACAGATACGCAGTATTTT.

The chain links TRBV28 to TRBJ2-4; 9 positions match TRBD2. V lost 8 bases to trimming and J lost 2 bases; unmatched junction nucleotides: 7. The germline gives CDR1 MDHEN, CDR2 SYDVKM. The CDR3 contains 15 residues. This CDR3 is CASRTSGPTKNIQYF. In DNA, the CDR3 is TGTGCCAGCCGTACTAGCGGGCCTACCAAAAACATTCAGTACTTC. Looking up the rest from reference TRBV28 and TRBJ2-4 gives the full variable domain: DVKVTQSSRYLVKRTGEKVFLECVQDMDHENMFWYRQDPGLGLRLIYFSYDVKMKEKGDIPEGYSVSREKKERFSLILESASTNQTSMYLCASRTSGPTKNIQYFGAGTRLSVL.

The J gene is TRBJ2-1, the V gene TRBV5-6; 10 bases agree with TRBD1. V shed 4 bases and J 9 bases; nucleotides not matched to a gene: 10. The CDR3 spans 15 residues. Per germline, CDR1 SGHDT and CDR2 YYEEEE. For the CDR3, the DNA is TGTGCCAGCAGCCCTGACAGGGGGCGCCGGAGTGAGCAGTTCTTC. This codes for CASSPDRGRRSEQFF.

CDR3 nucleotides: TGTGCCAGCCGGGGGGGGTACAATGAGCAGTTCTTC. This sequence encodes CASRGGYNEQFF. The chain couples TRBV2 to TRBJ2-1; 8 positions agree with TRBD2. The CDR3 has 12 amino acids. Per germline, CDR1 SNHLY and CDR2 FYNNEI. V shed 8 bases and J 4 bases; nucleotides not matched to a gene: 1.